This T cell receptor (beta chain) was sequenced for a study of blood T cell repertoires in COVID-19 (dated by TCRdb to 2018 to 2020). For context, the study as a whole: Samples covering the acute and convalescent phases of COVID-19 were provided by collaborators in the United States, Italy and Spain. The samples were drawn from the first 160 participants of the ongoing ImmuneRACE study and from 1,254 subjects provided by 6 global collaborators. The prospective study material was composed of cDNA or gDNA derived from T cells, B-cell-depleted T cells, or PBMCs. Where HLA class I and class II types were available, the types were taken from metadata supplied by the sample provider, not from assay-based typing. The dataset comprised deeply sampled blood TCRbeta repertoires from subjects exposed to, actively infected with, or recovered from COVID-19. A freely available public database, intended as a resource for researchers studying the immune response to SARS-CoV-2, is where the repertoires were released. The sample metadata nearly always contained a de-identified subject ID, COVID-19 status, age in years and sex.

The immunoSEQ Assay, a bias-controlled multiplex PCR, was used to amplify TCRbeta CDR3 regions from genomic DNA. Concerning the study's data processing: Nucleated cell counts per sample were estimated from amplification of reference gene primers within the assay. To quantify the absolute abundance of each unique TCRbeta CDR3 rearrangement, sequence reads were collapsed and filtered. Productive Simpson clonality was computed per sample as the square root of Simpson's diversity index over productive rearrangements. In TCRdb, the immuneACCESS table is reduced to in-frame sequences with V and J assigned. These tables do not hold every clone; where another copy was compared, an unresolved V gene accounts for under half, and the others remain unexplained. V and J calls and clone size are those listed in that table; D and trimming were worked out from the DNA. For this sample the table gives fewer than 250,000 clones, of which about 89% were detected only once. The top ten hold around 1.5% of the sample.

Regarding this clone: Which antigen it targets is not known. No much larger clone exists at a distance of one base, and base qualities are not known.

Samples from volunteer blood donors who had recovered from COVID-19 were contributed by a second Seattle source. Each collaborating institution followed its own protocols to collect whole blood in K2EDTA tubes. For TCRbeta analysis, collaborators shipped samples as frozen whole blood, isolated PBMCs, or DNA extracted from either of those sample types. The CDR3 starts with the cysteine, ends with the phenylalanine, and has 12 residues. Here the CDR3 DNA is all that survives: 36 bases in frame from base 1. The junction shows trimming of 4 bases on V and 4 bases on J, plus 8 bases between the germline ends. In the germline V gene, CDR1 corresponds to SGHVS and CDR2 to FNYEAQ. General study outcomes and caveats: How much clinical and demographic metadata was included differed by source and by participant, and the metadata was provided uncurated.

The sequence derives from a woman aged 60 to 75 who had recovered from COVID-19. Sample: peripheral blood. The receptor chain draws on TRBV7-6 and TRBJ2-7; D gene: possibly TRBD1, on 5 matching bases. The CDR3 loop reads CASSSQGYEQYF. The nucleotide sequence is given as TGTGCCAGCAGCTCGCAGGGATACGAGCAGTACTTC.